Below are 18 T cell receptor beta chains sequenced from a single sample in a study of shared T cell receptors in the human thymus. Produced via immunoSEQ multiplex PCR; TCRdb's table is partial and in-frame only. The sample holds hundreds of thousands of clones, over 75% seen once. The sample was also reused in another study, on human thymus T cells.

Sequencing used thymocytes. The receptors here all came from a boy under three years old with a congenital heart defect.

The gene calls are TRBV28 and TRBJ1-1, with TRBD1 matching 7 bases. Trimming took 6 bases from V and 0 from J; bases not matched to a gene: 4. Germline CDR1 is MDHEN and CDR2 is SYDVKM. This CDR3 is built from 14 residues. This chain's CDR3 is CASRGQVMNTEAFF. CDR3 coding DNA: TGTGCCAGCAGAGGACAGGTTATGAACACTGAAGCTTTCTTT.

The CDR3 spells CASSQDPPRLAANYEQYF. CDR3 sequence (DNA): TGTGCCAGCAGCCAAGACCCTCCTAGACTAGCGGCCAACTACGAGCAGTACTTC. The chain is built from TRBV14 and TRBJ2-7, with 9 bases fitting TRBD2. The CDR3 is 18 amino acids. The ends lost 0 bases at V and 3 bases at J; junction bases unmatched: 12. Germline CDR1 is SGHDN and CDR2 is FVKESK. Variable domain in full (rest from reference TRBV14 and TRBJ2-7): EAGVTQFPSHSVIEKGQTVTLRCDPISGHDNLYWYRRVMGKEIKFLLHFVKESKQDESGMPNNRFLAERTGGTYSTLKVQPAELEDSGVYFCASSQDPPRLAANYEQYFGPGTRLTVT.

CDR3 in DNA: TGTGCCAGCAGTGGCCCCACCGCGAGGAGGTACGCTGAAGCTTTCTTT. Translated: CASSGPTARRYAEAFF. The chain employs TRBV6-4 and TRBJ1-1; D call uncertain. V lost 4 bases and J lost 6, with 21 bases in between. Germline CDR1 MRHNA, CDR2 SNTAGT. This CDR3 has 16 residues.

The V gene is TRBV27, the J gene TRBJ2-1; the match to TRBD1 covers 12 bases. Germline CDR1 and CDR2: MNHEY and SMNVEV (reference sequence). This CDR3 region has 19 residues. V dropped 6 bases and J dropped 7; count of bases not matched to a gene: 19. CDR3 amino acids: CASRLTGTGGLRAWNEQFF. The CDR3, as DNA: TGTGCCAGCAGACTTACCGGGACAGGGGGCCTTCGTGCGTGGAATGAGCAGTTCTTC.

This clone came up once. The rearrangement links TRBV7-6 to TRBJ2-5, with a possible D match to TRBD2 (7 bases). Germline lookup yields CDR1 SGHVS and CDR2 FNYEAQ. The ends were cut back, 5 bases at V and 1 base at J, with 17 bases in the middle. This CDR3 has 16 amino acids. The chain's CDR3 is CASSPQGRDLQETQYF. The CDR3 bases are TGTGCCAGCAGCCCTCAGGGGAGGGATCTCCAAGAGACCCAGTACTTC.

The chain uses TRBV27 and TRBJ1-2, with TRBD1 matching over 11 bases. Germline CDR1 and CDR2: MNHEY and SMNVEV (reference sequence). The CDR3 runs to 14 residues. J was trimmed by 4 bases and V by 6 bases; bases with no gene match: 4. CDR3 sequence reads: CASRDRGRSYGYTF. Written as DNA, the CDR3 is TGTGCCAGCAGGGACAGGGGGCGAAGCTATGGCTACACCTTC.

The chain recombines TRBV27 with TRBJ2-7, with 7 bases aligning to TRBD2. The CDR3 spans 13 residues. Germline V CDR1 and CDR2: MNHEY, SMNVEV (reference sequence). V dropped 4 bases and J dropped 3; count of bases not matched to a gene: 3. The CDR3 region has the DNA TGTGCCAGCAGTTCCGGGGGGAACTACGAGCAGTACTTC. Its protein product is CASSSGGNYEQYF.

The J gene is TRBJ1-4, the V gene TRBV27, with D perhaps matching TRBD1 (6 bases). The CDR3 consists of 15 residues. Trimming took off 6 bases at V and 0 bases at J, with 11 bases between the two ends. Germline V gene sequence: CDR1 MNHEY, CDR2 SMNVEV (reference sequence). CDR3 amino acids: CASRPWTATNEKLFF. CDR3 in DNA: TGTGCCAGCAGACCCTGGACAGCAACTAATGAAAAACTGTTTTTT.

The chain combines TRBV5-6 with TRBJ2-7; 9 nucleotides match TRBD2. Trimming at V came to 1 base and at J to 3 bases, leaving 2 bases not matched to a gene. CDR3 length: 14 amino acids. The V gene's germline CDR1 is SGHDT and CDR2 YYEEEE. In nucleotides, the CDR3 is TGTGCCAGCAGCTTGCGGCGGGAGGGCTACGAGCAGTACTTC. Residues: CASSLRREGYEQYF.

The rearrangement uses TRBV4-1 and TRBJ2-5; 8 nucleotides line up with TRBD1. Germline V gene lookup returns CDR1 MGHRA and CDR2 YSYEKL. J was trimmed by 5 bases and V by 0 bases; bases with no gene match: 11. The CDR3 extends over 17 amino acids. The CDR3 reads CASSQDPHEDRVETQYF. CDR3 coding DNA: TGCGCCAGCAGCCAAGATCCCCACGAGGACAGGGTTGAGACCCAGTACTTC.

This chain uses TRBV5-4 with TRBJ1-1; unclear D gene. CDR1 and CDR2 (germline): SGHNT, YYREEE (reference sequence). The V gene lost 0 bases and the J gene lost 0 bases, with 6 bases spanning the gap. CDR3 length equals 14 residues. The CDR3 spells CASSLDSLNTEAFF. DNA for the CDR3: TGTGCCAGCAGCTTGGACAGCCTGAACACTGAAGCTTTCTTT.

The rearrangement links TRBV28 to TRBJ2-3; TRBD2 aligns across 9 bases. After removal of 6 bases from V and 4 bases from J, the junction contained 14 bases not matched to a gene. The CDR3 length is 17 residues. The V gene's germline CDR1 is MDHEN and CDR2 SYDVKM. The CDR3 loop reads CASRARYSGRKSDTQYF. CDR3 DNA sequence: TGTGCCAGCAGAGCACGTTATAGCGGGAGAAAGTCAGATACGCAGTATTTT.

The chain joins TRBV4-1 to TRBJ1-5; D is perhaps TRBD1 (5 bases). The CDR3 length is 14 residues. Trimming took 1 base from V and 6 from J, leaving 10 bases between them. Germline CDR1 MGHRA, CDR2 YSYEKL. CDR3 sequence: CASSQGRGGQPQHF. In DNA, the CDR3 is TGCGCCAGCAGCCAAGGCCGGGGGGGTCAGCCCCAGCATTTT.

Concerning this clone: A read error may produce the germline difference seen at one junction end. The chain joins TRBV7-7 to TRBJ2-2; no reliable D call. CDR3 length equals 13 residues. CDR1 is SSHAT, CDR2 FNYEAQ, per germline (reference sequence). The CDR3, as DNA: TGTGCTAGCAGCTTATCTTACACCGGGGAGCTGTTTTTT. Translating it yields CASSLSYTGELFF.

V and J are TRBV15 and TRBJ2-7; D possibly corresponds to TRBD1 (5 bases). Germline V CDR1 and CDR2: LNHNV, YYDKDF (reference sequence). This CDR3 has 14 residues. Trimming stripped 5 bases from V and 0 bases from J, with 11 bases between. CDR3 region: CATSPWGSSYEQYF. In DNA, the CDR3 is TGTGCCACCAGCCCCTGGGGCAGCTCCTACGAGCAGTACTTC.

The chain links TRBV9 to TRBJ2-1; 10 positions match TRBD2. Per the germline V gene, CDR1 is SGDLS and CDR2 is YYNGEE. The V and J ends lost 0 bases and 7 bases, in that order; junction bases with no gene match: 4. CDR3 length equals 15 residues. The CDR3 bases are TGTGCCAGCAGCGTAGGAAGCGGGGGGGCTAATGAGCAGTTCTTC. It codes for CASSVGSGGANEQFF.

The rearrangement links TRBV9 to TRBJ1-2; D is unclear. CDR1 SGDLS and CDR2 YYNGEE come from the germline V gene. Trimming pared 0 bases from V and 3 bases from J, leaving 6 bases between. CDR3 length: 13 amino acids. The DNA of the CDR3 is TGTGCCAGCAGCGTAGCCGGGGACTATGGCTACACCTTC. The encoded protein is CASSVAGDYGYTF.

V usage is TRBV7-2 and J usage is TRBJ2-1; 10 nucleotides match TRBD2. Losses at the gene ends were 3 bases for V and 6 bases for J; bases not matched to a gene: 5. This CDR3 has 15 residues. Germline CDR1 SGHTA, CDR2 FQGNSA. The CDR3 bases are TGTGCCAGCAGCTTTAGGTCTAGCGGGAGCAATGAGCAGTTCTTC. Translating it yields CASSFRSSGSNEQFF.